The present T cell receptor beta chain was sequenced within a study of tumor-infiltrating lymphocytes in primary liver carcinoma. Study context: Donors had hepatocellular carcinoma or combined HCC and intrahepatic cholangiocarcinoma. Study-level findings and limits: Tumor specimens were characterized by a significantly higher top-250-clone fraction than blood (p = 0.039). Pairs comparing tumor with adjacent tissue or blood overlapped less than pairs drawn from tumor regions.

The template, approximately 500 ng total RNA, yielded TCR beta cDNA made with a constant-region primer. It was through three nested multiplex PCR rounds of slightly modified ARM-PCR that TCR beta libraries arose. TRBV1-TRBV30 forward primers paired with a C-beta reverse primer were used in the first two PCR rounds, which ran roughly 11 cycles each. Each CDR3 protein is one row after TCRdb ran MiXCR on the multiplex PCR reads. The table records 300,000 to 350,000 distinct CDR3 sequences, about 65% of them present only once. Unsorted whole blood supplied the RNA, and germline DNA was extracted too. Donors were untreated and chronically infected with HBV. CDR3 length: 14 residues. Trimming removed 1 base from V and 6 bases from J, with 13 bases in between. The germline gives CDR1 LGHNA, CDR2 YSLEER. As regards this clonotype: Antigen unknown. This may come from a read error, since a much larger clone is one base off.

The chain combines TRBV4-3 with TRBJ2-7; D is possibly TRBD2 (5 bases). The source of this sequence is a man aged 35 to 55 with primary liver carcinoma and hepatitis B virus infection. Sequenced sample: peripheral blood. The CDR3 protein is CASSQVKAAGEQYF. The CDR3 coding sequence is TGCGCCAGCAGCCAAGTAAAGGCCGCGGGCGAGCAGTACTTC.